Below are 29 T cell receptor beta chains sequenced from a single sample in a study of cytomegalovirus exposure and HLA in healthy donors. It was with 60 Vbeta and 13 Jbeta primers that the PCR ran. Libraries were prepared by immunoSEQ multiplex PCR; TCRdb keeps only in-frame clonotypes and omits some of them. The sample holds around 150,000 clones, roughly 80% seen once. Sequenced sample: PBMCs. These receptors were taken from a man aged 18 to 29 in good health and CMV-seropositive.

CDR3 nucleotide sequence: TGTGCCAGCAGCTCCGGGATTTCGGATTCACCCCTCCACTTT. Translating it yields CASSSGISDSPLHF. The rearrangement links TRBV7-9 to TRBJ1-6, with no clear D. CDR1 is SEHNR, CDR2 FQNEAQ, per germline (reference sequence). The V gene lost 4 bases and the J gene lost 8 bases, with 12 bases spanning the gap. The CDR3 spans 14 residues.

This clone was seen only a few times. The chain couples TRBV5-1 to TRBJ1-3, with unresolved D. CDR1 and CDR2 (germline): SGHRS, YFSETQ. CDR3 length: 15 residues. The V and J ends lost 4 bases and 0 bases respectively, with 11 bases between them. In DNA, the CDR3 is TGCGCCAGCAGCGTCGCGGGGATCTCTGGAAACACCATATATTTT. Protein product: CASSVAGISGNTIYF.

The J gene is TRBJ2-3, the V gene TRBV7-6, with a possible D match to TRBD2 (6 bases). V was clipped by 4 bases and J by 1 base, with 15 bases between them. The CDR3 loop spans 16 amino acids. The germline gives CDR1 SGHVS, CDR2 FNYEAQ. In DNA, the CDR3 is TGTGCCAGCAGCTATACGACTAGTTCGGGCACAGATACGCAGTATTTT. Its protein product is CASSYTTSSGTDTQYF.

The J gene is TRBJ1-5, the V gene TRBV23-1; no clear D. TRBV23-1 is identified as an open reading frame with a role that is uncertain. This CDR3 spans 14 amino acids. Trimming removed 11 bases from V and 1 base from J, with 15 bases in between. The DNA for the CDR3 is TGCGCCCCGGTAGGGATAGCGAGCAATCAGCCCCAGCATTTT. Protein sequence: CAPVGIASNQPQHF.

The CDR3: CASSETSNTEAFF. CDR3 bases: TGCGCCAGCAGTGAAACTTCTAACACTGAAGCTTTCTTT. The chain has TRBV10-1 and TRBJ1-1; D gene unclear. Germline CDR1 WNHNN, CDR2 SYGVQD (reference sequence). V was clipped by 3 bases and J by 2 bases, with 7 bases between them. The CDR3 runs to 13 residues.

The CDR3 nucleotides are TGTGCCAGCAGCCAAGATAGGGGGATTGAAGCTTTCTTT. Its translation: CASSQDRGIEAFF. The chain links TRBV4-2 to TRBJ1-1; maybe TRBD1 (6 bases). This CDR3 is 13 amino acids long. The germline V and J ends were trimmed by 0 bases and 7 bases, with 9 bases remaining between them. Germline V gene data show CDR1 as LGHNA and CDR2 as YNFKEQ.

This clone was seen a single time. The V gene is TRBV4-2, the J gene TRBJ2-3, with D tentatively TRBD2 (7 bases). V dropped 1 base and J dropped 5 bases, with 19 bases sitting between them. CDR1 is LGHNA, CDR2 YNFKEQ, per germline. The CDR3 is 17 amino acids. CDR3: CASSQVVVGGGGDTQYF. The CDR3, as DNA: TGTGCCAGCAGCCAAGTGGTGGTGGGGGGGGGCGGAGATACGCAGTATTTT.

In this sample, this clone turned up a few times. V gene TRBV7-9 combines with J gene TRBJ2-5, with 8 bases aligning to TRBD1. J was trimmed by 5 bases and V by 5 bases; bases with no gene match: 13. From germline, CDR1 is SEHNR and CDR2 FQNEAQ (reference sequence). CDR3 length: 16 amino acids. CDR3 region: CASSQDGQGFFETQYF. The CDR3 DNA reads TGTGCCAGCAGCCAGGACGGACAGGGTTTTTTCGAGACCCAGTACTTC. The whole variable domain, remainder taken from reference TRBV7-9 and TRBJ2-5, is DTGVSQNPRHKITKRGQNVTFRCDPISEHNRLYWYRQTLGQGPEFLTYFQNEAQLEKSRLLSDRFSAERPKGSFSTLEIQRTEQGDSAMYLCASSQDGQGFFETQYFGPGTRLLVL.

This clone was seen more than once but under ten times. J is TRBJ1-2 and V is TRBV30; D might be TRBD1 (6 bases). Germline CDR1 is GTSNPN and CDR2 is SVGIG (reference sequence). The CDR3 spans 16 residues. V gave up 2 bases and J gave up 4 bases, with 20 bases separating them. As DNA, the CDR3 is TGTGCCTGGAGTCCGACGACAGGCCCCCTTGGCTATGGCTACACCTTC. Protein product: CAWSPTTGPLGYGYTF. Full variable domain (rest looked up from reference TRBV30 and TRBJ1-2): SQTIHQWPATLVQPVGSPLSLECTVEGTSNPNLYWYRQAAGRGLQLLFYSVGIGQISSEVPQNLSASRPQDRQFILSSKKLLLSDSGFYLCAWSPTTGPLGYGYTFGSGTRLTVV.

The rearrangement links TRBV19 to TRBJ2-2; D possibly corresponds to TRBD1 (6 bases). CDR1 LNHDA and CDR2 SQIVND come from the germline V gene (reference sequence). This CDR3 has 11 residues. V shed 6 bases and J shed 11 bases, with 10 bases lying between them. The CDR3 sequence: CASSQGLELFF. CDR3 coding DNA: TGTGCCAGTAGCCAGGGGCTTGAGCTGTTTTTT.

The chain carries TRBV6-1 and TRBJ1-1, with a weak D call TRBD1 (5 bases). Germline V gene lookup returns CDR1 MNHNS and CDR2 SASEGT. The CDR3 has 13 amino acids. V dropped 4 bases and J dropped 1 base, with 7 bases sitting between them. The CDR3 here is CASSVQANTEAFF. Here the CDR3 DNA reads TGTGCCAGCAGTGTACAGGCGAACACTGAAGCTTTCTTT.

The chain employs TRBV7-9 and TRBJ1-5; TRBD1 agrees at 10 bases. With V trimmed by 3 bases and J by 10 bases, 6 bases remained unmatched. The CDR3 contains 14 residues. Germline V gene lookup returns CDR1 SEHNR and CDR2 FQNEAQ (reference sequence). This CDR3 reads CASSLPGQGSPQHF. CDR3 coding DNA: TGTGCCAGCAGCTTGCCGGGACAGGGGTCCCCCCAGCATTTT.

The rearrangement links TRBV6-1 to TRBJ1-5; D might be TRBD1 (6 bases). Trimming took off 4 bases at V and 9 bases at J, with 22 bases between the two ends. Germline CDR1 MNHNS, CDR2 SASEGT. This CDR3 has 16 residues. In nucleotides, the CDR3 is TGTGCCAGCAGTGTTGAACGGGGGGCGACTAGTGGGCCCCAGCATTTT. Translation gives CASSVERGATSGPQHF.

This clone showed up just once. The V call is TRBV19, the J call TRBJ2-1; D is ambiguous. The V gene lost 5 bases and the J gene lost 3 bases, with 8 bases spanning the gap. Germline CDR1 and CDR2: LNHDA and SQIVND (reference sequence). The CDR3 is 13 residues long. CDR3 amino acids: CASSYGIYNEQFF. The CDR3 nucleotides read TGTGCCAGTAGTTATGGCATCTACAATGAGCAGTTCTTC.

V and J are TRBV2 and TRBJ1-1; 7 bases agree with TRBD1. V was clipped by 5 bases and J by 3 bases; unmatched bases: 9. The germline gives CDR1 SNHLY, CDR2 FYNNEI. The CDR3 is made up of 15 amino acids. CDR3 sequence: CASSKGAGRDTEAFF. The CDR3 nucleotides read TGTGCCAGCAGTAAGGGGGCGGGTAGGGACACTGAAGCTTTCTTT.

The rearrangement links TRBV19 to TRBJ1-2; 9 nucleotides match TRBD1. V dropped 5 bases and J dropped 4; count of bases not matched to a gene: 2. Germline CDR1 LNHDA, CDR2 SQIVND (reference sequence). This CDR3 has 13 residues. Here the CDR3 DNA reads TGTGCCAGTAGTGAGACAGGGGGCTATGGCTACACCTTC. Translation gives CASSETGGYGYTF.

V gene TRBV27 combines with J gene TRBJ1-2; 7 nucleotides align to TRBD1. The CDR3 runs 16 residues. Germline CDR1 and CDR2: MNHEY and SMNVEV (reference sequence). The V segment lost 4 bases and the J segment 3 bases; nucleotides outside the gene matches: 11. CDR3 in DNA: TGTGCCAGCAGTTCAGCGGGGGGGGACAGCTACTATGGCTACACCTTC. Amino acid sequence: CASSSAGGDSYYGYTF.

The sample holds a few counts of this clone. The chain employs TRBV27 and TRBJ1-2, with TRBD1 identical over 7 bases. This CDR3 region has 13 residues. The V gene end was trimmed by 2 bases and the J gene end by 5 bases; junction bases not matched to a gene: 2. From germline, CDR1 is MNHEY and CDR2 SMNVEV (reference sequence). CDR3 DNA: TGTGCCAGCAGTTTAAAGGGACAGTATGGCTACACCTTC. It codes for CASSLKGQYGYTF.

V gene TRBV27 combines with J gene TRBJ2-7; D is unresolved. CDR1 is MNHEY and CDR2 is SMNVEV in the germline V gene (reference sequence). V was clipped by 2 bases and J by 3 bases, with 11 bases between them. This CDR3 has 14 amino acids. The CDR3 is CASSLNSVVYEQYF. The CDR3 nucleotides read TGTGCCAGCAGTTTAAACAGTGTGGTCTACGAGCAGTACTTC.

The CDR3 spells CAARGGSKNEQYF. DNA for the CDR3: TGTGCCGCCCGGGGGGGGAGCAAAAACGAGCAGTACTTC. The genes are TRBV30 and TRBJ2-7, with 8 nucleotides matching TRBD2. The junction had 11 bases not matched to a gene; V was cut back by 8 bases and J by 5 bases. CDR1 and CDR2 from the germline V gene are GTSNPN and SVGIG (reference sequence). The CDR3 is made up of 13 amino acids.

There are a few counts of this clone. V gene TRBV7-9 combines with J gene TRBJ2-2, with 9 nucleotides matching TRBD1. The CDR3 sequence is 15 residues long. After removal of 4 bases from V and 1 base from J, the junction contained 1 base not matched to a gene. CDR1 and CDR2 (germline): SEHNR, FQNEAQ (reference sequence). This CDR3 is CASSWGQGNTGELFF. The CDR3 nucleotides are TGTGCCAGCAGCTGGGGACAGGGGAACACCGGGGAGCTGTTTTTT.

Points on this clone: As the CDR3 is not closed by the conserved phenylalanine or tryptophan, this likely results from a read error. This rearrangement joins TRBV19 to TRBJ1-6, with 10 bases fitting TRBD1. J was trimmed by 7 bases and V by 5 bases; bases with no gene match: 5. The CDR3 consists of 15 residues. The germline CDR1 and CDR2 sequences are LNHDA and SQIVND (reference sequence). CDR3 residues: CASSPGTGANSPLHL. The CDR3 DNA reads as TGTGCCAGTAGTCCTGGGACAGGGGCCAATTCACCCCTCCACCTT.

V usage is TRBV28 and J usage is TRBJ1-2, with a tentative D call TRBD1 (5 bases). Per germline, CDR1 MDHEN and CDR2 SYDVKM. The CDR3 has 13 amino acids. V was pared by 3 bases and J by 3 bases, with 8 bases between. The CDR3 is CASSFPGHYGYTF. For the CDR3, the DNA is TGTGCCAGCAGTTTTCCAGGGCACTATGGCTACACCTTC.

The genes are TRBV5-1 and TRBJ2-1; D is unresolved. This CDR3 region has 12 residues. Germline loops: CDR1 SGHRS, CDR2 YFSETQ. Trimming pared 4 bases from V and 6 bases from J, leaving 8 bases between. The CDR3 DNA follows: TGCGCCAGCAGCCGGTTTCTCAATGAGCAGTTCTTC. It translates to CASSRFLNEQFF.

V and J are TRBV7-2 and TRBJ2-1; D gene uncertain. Trimming pared 4 bases from V and 6 bases from J, leaving 4 bases between. CDR3 length equals 11 residues. Per the germline V gene, CDR1 is SGHTA and CDR2 is FQGNSA. This CDR3 is CASSSRNEQFF. The DNA of the CDR3 is TGTGCCAGCAGCTCCCGCAATGAGCAGTTCTTC.

This chain connects TRBV7-9 to TRBJ1-2; 10 bases agree with TRBD1. The CDR3 sequence is 16 residues long. With 2 bases clipped from V and 6 bases from J, the junction kept 9 bases outside the gene matches. Germline-derived CDR1 and CDR2 are SEHNR and FQNEAQ (reference sequence). CDR3 loop: CASSLWPRQGAHGYTF. CDR3 coding DNA: TGTGCCAGCAGCTTATGGCCGAGACAGGGGGCGCATGGCTACACCTTC. The whole variable domain, filled in from reference TRBV7-9 and TRBJ1-2, reads DTGVSQNPRHKITKRGQNVTFRCDPISEHNRLYWYRQTLGQGPEFLTYFQNEAQLEKSRLLSDRFSAERPKGSFSTLEIQRTEQGDSAMYLCASSLWPRQGAHGYTFGSGTRLTVV.

This chain connects TRBV30 to TRBJ2-5, with 8 nucleotides matching TRBD1. Germline CDR1 is GTSNPN and CDR2 is SVGIG (reference sequence). The V and J ends lost 2 bases and 3 bases, in that order; junction bases with no gene match: 17. The CDR3 is 18 residues long. The CDR3 nucleotides read TGTGCCTGGAGTTCAGGGGACCCGGGACAGGAGGGCGAAGAGACCCAGTACTTC. Translation: CAWSSGDPGQEGEETQYF.

The rearrangement links TRBV18 to TRBJ2-7, with D possibly being TRBD2 (5 bases). The V end lost 3 bases, the J end lost 3 bases, and 9 bases lay between the germline ends. Germline CDR1 KGHSH, CDR2 LQKENI. This CDR3 spans 13 amino acids. The CDR3 is CASSPGLSYEQYF. CDR3 DNA: TGTGCCAGCTCACCCGGACTGAGCTACGAGCAGTACTTC.

This chain uses TRBV6-6 with TRBJ1-2, with 10 bases fitting TRBD1. Per the germline V gene, CDR1 is MNHNY and CDR2 is SVGAGI (reference sequence). J gave up 12 bases and V 4 bases, and 8 bases lay outside the gene matches. There are 13 residues in the CDR3. The CDR3 loop is CASSFVRDRGHTF. CDR3 coding DNA: TGTGCCAGCAGTTTCGTCCGGGACAGGGGACACACCTTC.